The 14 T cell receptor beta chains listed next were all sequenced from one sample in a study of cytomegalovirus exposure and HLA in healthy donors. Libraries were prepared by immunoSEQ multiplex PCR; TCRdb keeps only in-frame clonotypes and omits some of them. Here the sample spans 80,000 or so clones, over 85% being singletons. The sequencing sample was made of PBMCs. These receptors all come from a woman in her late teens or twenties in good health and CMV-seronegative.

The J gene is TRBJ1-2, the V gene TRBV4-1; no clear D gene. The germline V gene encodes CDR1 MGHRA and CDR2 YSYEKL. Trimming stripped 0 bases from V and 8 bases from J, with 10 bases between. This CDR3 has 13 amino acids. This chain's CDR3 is CASSQDKREGYTF. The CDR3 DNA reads TGCGCCAGCAGCCAAGATAAGCGGGAGGGCTACACCTTC.

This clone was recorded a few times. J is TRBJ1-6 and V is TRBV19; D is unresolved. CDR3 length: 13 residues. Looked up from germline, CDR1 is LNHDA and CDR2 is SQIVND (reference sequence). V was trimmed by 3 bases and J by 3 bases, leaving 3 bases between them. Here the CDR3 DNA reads TGTGCCAGTAGTATCGGCTATAATTCACCCCTCCACTTT. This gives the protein CASSIGYNSPLHF.

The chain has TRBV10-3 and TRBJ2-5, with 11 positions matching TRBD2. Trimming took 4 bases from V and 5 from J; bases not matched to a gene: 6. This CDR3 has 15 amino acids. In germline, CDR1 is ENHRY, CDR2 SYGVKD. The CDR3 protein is CAISVIAGGPETQYF. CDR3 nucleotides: TGTGCCATCAGTGTGATAGCGGGGGGGCCGGAGACCCAGTACTTC.

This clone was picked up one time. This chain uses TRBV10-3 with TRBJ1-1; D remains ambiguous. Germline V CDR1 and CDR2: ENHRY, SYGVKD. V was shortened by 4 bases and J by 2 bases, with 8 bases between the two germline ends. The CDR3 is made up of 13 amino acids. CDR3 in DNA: TGTGCCATCAGTGGGGCAGCCAACACTGAAGCTTTCTTT. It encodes CAISGAANTEAFF.

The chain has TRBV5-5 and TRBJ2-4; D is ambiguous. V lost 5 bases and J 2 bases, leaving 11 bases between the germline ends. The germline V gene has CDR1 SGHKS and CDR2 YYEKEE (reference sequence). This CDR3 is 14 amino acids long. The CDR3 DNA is TGTGCCAGCAGTTCCGGAGTGTCCAAAAACATTCAGTACTTC. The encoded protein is CASSSGVSKNIQYF.

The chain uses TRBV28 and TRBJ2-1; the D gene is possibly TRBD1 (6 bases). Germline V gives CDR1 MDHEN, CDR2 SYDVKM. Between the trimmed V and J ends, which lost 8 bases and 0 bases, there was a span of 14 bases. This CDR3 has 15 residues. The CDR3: CASVSDRSSYNEQFF. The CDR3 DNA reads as TGTGCCAGCGTATCGGACAGAAGCTCCTACAATGAGCAGTTCTTC.

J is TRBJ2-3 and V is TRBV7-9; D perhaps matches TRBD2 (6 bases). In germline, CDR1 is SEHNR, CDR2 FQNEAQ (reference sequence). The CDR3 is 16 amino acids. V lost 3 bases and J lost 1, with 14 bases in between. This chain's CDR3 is CASSFSSSARTDTQYF. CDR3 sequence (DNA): TGTGCCAGCAGCTTCTCCTCTAGCGCCCGCACAGATACGCAGTATTTT.

In nucleotides, the CDR3 is TGCGCCAGCGTCAATTTCGCAGGGAATCAGCCCCAGCATTTT. It encodes CASVNFAGNQPQHF. This rearrangement joins TRBV5-1 to TRBJ1-5; D possibly corresponds to TRBD1 (5 bases). Germline V gene lookup returns CDR1 SGHRS and CDR2 YFSETQ. CDR3 size: 14 residues. V was clipped by 7 bases and J by 4 bases, with 15 bases between them.

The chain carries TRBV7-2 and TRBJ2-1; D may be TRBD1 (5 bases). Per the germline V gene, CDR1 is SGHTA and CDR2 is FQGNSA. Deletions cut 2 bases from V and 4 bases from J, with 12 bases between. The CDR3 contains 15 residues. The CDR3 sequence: CASSLRGNSYNEQFF. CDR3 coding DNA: TGTGCCAGCAGCTTAAGGGGTAACAGTTACAATGAGCAGTTCTTC.

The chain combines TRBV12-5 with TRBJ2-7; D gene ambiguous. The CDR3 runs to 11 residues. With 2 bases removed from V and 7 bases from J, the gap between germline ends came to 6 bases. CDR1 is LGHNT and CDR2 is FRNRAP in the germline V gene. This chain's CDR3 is CASGLSMEQYF. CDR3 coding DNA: TGTGCTAGTGGTTTGAGCATGGAGCAGTACTTC.

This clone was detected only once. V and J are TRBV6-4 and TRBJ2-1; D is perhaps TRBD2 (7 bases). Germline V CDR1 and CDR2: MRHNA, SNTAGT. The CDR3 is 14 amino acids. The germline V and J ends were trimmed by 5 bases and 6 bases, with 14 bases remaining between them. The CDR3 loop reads CASSLSRGGNEQFF. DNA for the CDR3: TGTGCCAGCAGTTTGTCAAGGGGGGGCAATGAGCAGTTCTTC.

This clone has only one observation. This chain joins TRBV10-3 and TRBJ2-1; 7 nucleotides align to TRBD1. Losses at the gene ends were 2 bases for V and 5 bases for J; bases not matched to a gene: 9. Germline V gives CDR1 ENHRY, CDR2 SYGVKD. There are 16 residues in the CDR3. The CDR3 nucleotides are TGTGCCATCAGTGAGAGCGAAGGACAGGCCAACAATGAGCAGTTCTTC. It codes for CAISESEGQANNEQFF.

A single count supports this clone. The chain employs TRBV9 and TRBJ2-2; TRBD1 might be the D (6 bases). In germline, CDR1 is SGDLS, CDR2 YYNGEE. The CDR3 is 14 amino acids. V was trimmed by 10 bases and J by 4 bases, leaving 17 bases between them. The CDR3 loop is CAPPSGQTTGELFF. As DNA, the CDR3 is TGTGCCCCGCCGTCCGGACAGACCACCGGGGAGCTGTTTTTT.

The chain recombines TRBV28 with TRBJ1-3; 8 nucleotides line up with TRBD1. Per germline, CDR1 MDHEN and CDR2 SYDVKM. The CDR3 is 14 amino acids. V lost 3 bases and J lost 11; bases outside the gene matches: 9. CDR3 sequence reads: CASSLWQGARAIYF. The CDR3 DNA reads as TGTGCCAGCAGTTTGTGGCAGGGGGCGCGAGCCATATATTTT.